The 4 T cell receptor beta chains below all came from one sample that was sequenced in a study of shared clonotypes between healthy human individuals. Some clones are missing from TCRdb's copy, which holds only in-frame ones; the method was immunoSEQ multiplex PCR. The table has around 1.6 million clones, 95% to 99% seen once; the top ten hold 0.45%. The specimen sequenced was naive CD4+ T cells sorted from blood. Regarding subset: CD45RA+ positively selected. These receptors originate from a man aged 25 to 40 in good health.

CDR3 sequence: CASGTHTTDTQYF. For the CDR3, the DNA is TGTGCCAGCGGGACTCACACCACAGATACGCAGTATTTT. The chain employs TRBV7-9 and TRBJ2-3, with TRBD2 as a possible D gene (6 bases). The CDR3 totals 13 residues. Trimming removed 8 bases from V and 2 bases from J, with 11 bases in between. The germline gives CDR1 SEHNR, CDR2 FQNEAQ (reference sequence).

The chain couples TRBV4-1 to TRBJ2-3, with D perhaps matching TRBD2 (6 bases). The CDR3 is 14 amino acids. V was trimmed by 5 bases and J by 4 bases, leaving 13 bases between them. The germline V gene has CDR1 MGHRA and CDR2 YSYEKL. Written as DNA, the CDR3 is TGCGCCAGCAGCTTAGCGGCGGCCGCAGATACGCAGTATTTT. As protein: CASSLAAAADTQYF.

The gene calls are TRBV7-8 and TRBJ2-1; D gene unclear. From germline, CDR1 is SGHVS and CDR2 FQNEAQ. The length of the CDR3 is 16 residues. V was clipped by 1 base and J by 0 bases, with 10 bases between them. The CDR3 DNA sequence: TGTGCCAGCAGCTTAGATCACCATAGCTCCTACAATGAGCAGTTCTTC. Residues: CASSLDHHSSYNEQFF.

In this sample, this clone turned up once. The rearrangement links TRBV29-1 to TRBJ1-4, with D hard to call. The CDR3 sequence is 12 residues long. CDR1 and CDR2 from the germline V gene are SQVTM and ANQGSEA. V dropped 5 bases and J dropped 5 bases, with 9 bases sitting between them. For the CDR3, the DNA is TGCAGCGTTAGGTCGCCAAATGAAAAACTGTTTTTT. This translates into CSVRSPNEKLFF. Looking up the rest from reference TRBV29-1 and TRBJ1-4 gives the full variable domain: SAVISQKPSRDICQRGTSLTIQCQVDSQVTMMFWYRQQPGQSLTLIATANQGSEATYESGFVIDKFPISRPNLTFSTLTVSNMSPEDSSIYLCSVRSPNEKLFFGSGTQLSVL.